A single T cell receptor (beta chain) is shown here with its context. Its antigen is unknown. V was pared by 6 bases and J by 6 bases, with 14 bases between. The CDR3 loop spans 13 amino acids. Germline assignment: CDR1 MNHEY and CDR2 SVGAGI. Method: immunoSEQ multiplex PCR; TCRdb's copy keeps in-frame clones and lacks some. The sample consists of approximately 60,000 clones, approximately 90% of them appearing once. The sample comes from a study of a mutant IDH1 vaccine in newly diagnosed glioma. Study details: Those enrolled had earlier been treated with radiotherapy, temozolomide, or both, mostly both.

Regarding time point: week 5, during vaccination. Every vaccine dose comprised 300 ug of mutant IDH1 20-mer peptide plus topical imiquimod. The specimen was PBMCs, collected from a glioma patient whose treatment included an IDH1 peptide vaccine. The clonotype originates from a woman in her thirties or forties with glioma. This sequence joins TRBV6-5 and TRBJ1-1; D ambiguous. CDR3 nucleotides: TGTGCCAGCAGGGAGGCCCACGCCGCTGAAGCTTTCTTT. This codes for CASREAHAAEAFF.